This T cell receptor beta chain was captured in a study of blood T cell repertoires in COVID-19. Germline V CDR1 and CDR2: LNHDA, SQIVND (reference sequence). Trimming removed 5 bases from V and 1 base from J, with 18 bases in between. The CDR3 spans 17 residues. Repertoires were generated with immunoSEQ multiplex PCR, while TCRdb's copy carries only in-frame clones and drops some. The sample holds roughly 60,000 clones, roughly 88% seen once. This clone was detected a few times. The chain couples TRBV19 to TRBJ1-5, with D possibly TRBD1 on 5 matching bases. Specimen: peripheral blood. This receptor was obtained from a man aged 30 to 45 with COVID-19, enrolled during active disease. CDR3 sequence: CASSPPRAGQSNQPQHF. CDR3 in DNA: TGTGCCAGTAGTCCCCCCAGGGCAGGGCAAAGCAATCAGCCCCAGCATTTT.